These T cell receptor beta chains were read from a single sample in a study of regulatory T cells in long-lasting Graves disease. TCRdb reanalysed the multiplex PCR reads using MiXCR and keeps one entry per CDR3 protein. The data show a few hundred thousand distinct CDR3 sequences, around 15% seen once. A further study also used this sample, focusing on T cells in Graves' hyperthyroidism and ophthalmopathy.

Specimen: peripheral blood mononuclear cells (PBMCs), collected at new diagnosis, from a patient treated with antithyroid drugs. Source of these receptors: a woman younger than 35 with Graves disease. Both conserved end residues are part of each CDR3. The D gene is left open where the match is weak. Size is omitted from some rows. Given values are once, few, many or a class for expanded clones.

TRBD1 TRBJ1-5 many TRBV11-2 TGTGCCAGCAGCTTAGAGGGGACAGGGGGTCAGCCCCAGCATTTT CASSLEGTGGQPQHF
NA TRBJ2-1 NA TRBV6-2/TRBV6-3 TGTGCCAGCAGCGACACCACCACGTTTGGGGTAGGCAATGAGCAGTTCTTC CASSDTTTFGVGNEQFF
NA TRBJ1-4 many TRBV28 TGTGCCAGCAGCCCATCTGGACGGGGGGAAAAACTGTTTTTT CASSPSGRGEKLFF
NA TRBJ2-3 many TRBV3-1 TGTGCCAGCAGCCAACGGTTAATCAGACAGGGCACAGATACGCAGTATTTT CASSQRLIRQGTDTQYF
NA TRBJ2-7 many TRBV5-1 TGCGCCAGCAGCTTGGTTTCCATAGGCGCCGGGGAGCAGTACTTC CASSLVSIGAGEQYF
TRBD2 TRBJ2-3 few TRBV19 TGTGCCAGTAGTGGGGTAGCGGGGGAGGCAGATACGCAGTATTTT CASSGVAGEADTQYF
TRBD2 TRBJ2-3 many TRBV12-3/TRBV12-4 TGTGCCAGCAGTTCGGGCCTAGCGGGGGCAGATACGCAGTATTTT CASSSGLAGADTQYF
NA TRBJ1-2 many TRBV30 TGTGCCTGGAGTGTACCGGGAGATAACTATGGCTACACCTTC CAWSVPGDNYGYTF
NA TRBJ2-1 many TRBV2 TGTGCCAGCAGTCGCCGGGACGGAATCTACAATGAGCAGTTCTTC CASSRRDGIYNEQFF
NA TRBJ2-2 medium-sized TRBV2 TGTGCCAGCGGGCAGGGCGGGAACACCGGGGAGCTGTTTTTT CASGQGGNTGELFF
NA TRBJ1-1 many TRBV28 TGTGCCAGCAGTTCTAAGACAGCAGGAAGTAAACAAGCTTTCTTT CASSSKTAGSKQAFF
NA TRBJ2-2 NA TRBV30 TGTGCCTGGGGCGCCTCAAACACCGGGGAGCTGTTTTTT CAWGASNTGELFF
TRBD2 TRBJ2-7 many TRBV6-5 TGTGCCAGCAGTTACTCAGCGGGGAGCTCCTACGAGCAGTACTTC CASSYSAGSSYEQYF
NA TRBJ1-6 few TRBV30 TGTGCCTGGAGTGCAGGGTATAATTCACCCCTCCACTTT CAWSAGYNSPLHF
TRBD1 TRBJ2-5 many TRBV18 TGTGCCAGCTCACCGGGACAGGGGGAGACCCAGTACTTC CASSPGQGETQYF
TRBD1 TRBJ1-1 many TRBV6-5 TGTGCCAGCAGTTACGAGGGGGCAGACACTGAAGCTTTCTTT CASSYEGADTEAFF
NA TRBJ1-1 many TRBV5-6 TGTGCCAGCAGCTTGGTTTACGGGGCTGAAGCTTTCTTT CASSLVYGAEAFF
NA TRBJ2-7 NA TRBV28 TGTGCCAGCAGTTCCCTCAGGGGGGATACCTGCGAGCAGTACTTC CASSSLRGDTCEQYF
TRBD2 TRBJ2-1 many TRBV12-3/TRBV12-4 TGTGCCAGCAGCCGTAGGTCTAGCGGGGTCGGGGAGCAGTTCTTC CASSRRSSGVGEQFF
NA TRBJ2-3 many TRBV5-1 TGCGCCAGCAGCTTCGCCGGGCAACGCACAGATACGCAGTATTTT CASSFAGQRTDTQYF
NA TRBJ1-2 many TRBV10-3 TGTGCCATCAGTGAGTCGGGACCAGGGGCGCCGAACTATGGCTACACCTTC CAISESGPGAPNYGYTF
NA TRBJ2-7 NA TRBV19 TGTGCCAGCGAGACAGGTCTTCCCTACGAGCAGTACTTC CASETGLPYEQYF
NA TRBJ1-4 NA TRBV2 TGTGCCAGCGACGGGGGAGCCTCGCTGTTTTTT CASDGGASLFF
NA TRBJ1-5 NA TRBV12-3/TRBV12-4 TGTGCCAGCACCCAGGGAAATCAGCCCCAGCATTTT CASTQGNQPQHF
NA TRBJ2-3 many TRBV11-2 TGTGCCAGCAGCTCGGGAGATACGCAGTATTTT CASSSGDTQYF
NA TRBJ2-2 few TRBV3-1 TGTGCCAGCAGTACCTCGGGGATCCGAAACCACACCGGGGAGCTGTTTTTT CASSTSGIRNHTGELFF
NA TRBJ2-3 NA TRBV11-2 TGTGCCAGCAGCCCCCCAGTAGGGAGAACAGATACGCAGTATTTT CASSPPVGRTDTQYF
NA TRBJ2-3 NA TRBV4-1 TGCGCCAGCAGCCAAGATAGGCCCTTAGGGGCAGATACGCAGTATTTT CASSQDRPLGADTQYF
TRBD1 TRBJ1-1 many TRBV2 TGTGCCAGCAGTGAGATCGGGACAGGGGGCACTGAAGCTTTCTTT CASSEIGTGGTEAFF
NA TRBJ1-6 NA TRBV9 TGTGCCAGCAGCGTAGACCTCCTCGGCAATTCACCCCTCCACTTT CASSVDLLGNSPLHF
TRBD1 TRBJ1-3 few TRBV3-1 TGTGCCAGCAGCCAAAACACAGGGGCTGGAAACACCATATATTTT CASSQNTGAGNTIYF
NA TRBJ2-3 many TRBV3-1 TGTGCCAGCAGCCAAGGTCCACACACAGATACGCAGTATTTT CASSQGPHTDTQYF
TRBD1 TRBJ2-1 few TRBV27 TGTGCCAGCAGTTCATCGGGACAGGGGGCCGGTGAGCAGTTCTTC CASSSSGQGAGEQFF
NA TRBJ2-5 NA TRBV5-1 TGCGCCAGCAGCTTTACGGGGCTAGCCCGGGAGACCCAGTACTTC CASSFTGLARETQYF
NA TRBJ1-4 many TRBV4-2 TGTGCCAGCAGCCAGAACAGGGCTAATGAAAAACTGTTTTTT CASSQNRANEKLFF
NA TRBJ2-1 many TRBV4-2 TGTGCCAGCAGCCAAGACTCCAGCTCCTACAATGAGCAGTTCTTC CASSQDSSSYNEQFF
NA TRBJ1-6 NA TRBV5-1 TGCGCCAGCAGCTTGCGGCAAAGGGATAATTCACCCCTCCACTTT CASSLRQRDNSPLHF
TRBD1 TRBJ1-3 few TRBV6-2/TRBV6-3 TGTGCCAGCAGTTACTCCGGGACAGGCTTTGGAAACACCATATATTTT CASSYSGTGFGNTIYF
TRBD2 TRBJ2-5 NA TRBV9 TGTGCCAGCAGCATAATAGGACTAGCGGAGACCCAGTACTTC CASSIIGLAETQYF